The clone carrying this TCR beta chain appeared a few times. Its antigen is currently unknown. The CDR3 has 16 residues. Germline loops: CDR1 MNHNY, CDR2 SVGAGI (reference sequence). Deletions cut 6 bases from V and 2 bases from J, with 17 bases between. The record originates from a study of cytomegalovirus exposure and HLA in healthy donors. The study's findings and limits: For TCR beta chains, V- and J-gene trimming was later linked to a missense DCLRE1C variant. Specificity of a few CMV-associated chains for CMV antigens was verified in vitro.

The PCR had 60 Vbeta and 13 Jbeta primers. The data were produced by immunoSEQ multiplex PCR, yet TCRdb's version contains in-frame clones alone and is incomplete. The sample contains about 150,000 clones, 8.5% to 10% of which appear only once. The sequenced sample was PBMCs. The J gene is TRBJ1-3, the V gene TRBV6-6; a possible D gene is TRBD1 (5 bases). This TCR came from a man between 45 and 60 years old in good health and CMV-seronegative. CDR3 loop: CASRQNSQGAGNTIYF. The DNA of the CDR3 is TGTGCCAGCAGGCAGAACAGCCAGGGTGCTGGAAACACCATATATTTT.